This T cell receptor (beta chain) was retrieved from a study of CD4 T cells in relation to SARS-CoV-2 and coronaviruses. Overall study: TCR beta CDR3s were sequenced after roughly nine-day antigen culture of PBMCs.

A remark on this clone: Its antigen is undetermined.

Repertoires were generated with immunoSEQ multiplex PCR, while TCRdb's copy carries only in-frame clones and drops some. Of some 43,000 clones detected, around 79% appear once; the ten largest clones hold around 1.4%. Findings and limits, study-wide: Roughly 65% of donors had memory CD4+ clonotypes crossrecognizing SARS-CoV-2 and common cold coronavirus spike.

V lost 4 bases, J lost 3 bases, and 6 bases stayed unmatched. The length of the CDR3 is 15 residues. CDR1 is KGHSH and CDR2 is LQKENI in the germline V gene. The source is an adult with COVID-19. Sequenced: naive CD4+ T cells from PBMCs, cultured in vitro. The subset here: naive CD4+ T cells isolated by negative enrichment. The rearrangement links TRBV18 to TRBJ2-7; TRBD1 agrees at 10 bases. In DNA form, the CDR3 reads TGTGCCAGCTCACAAACGGGACAGGGGTACTACGAGCAGTACTTC. Its translation is CASSQTGQGYYEQYF.